This TCR beta chain derives from a study of liver allograft versus peripheral blood T cells. The wider study: Within transplanted livers, the T cell receptor repertoires were examined and compared against the repertoires present in the peripheral blood of liver transplant recipients. General observations from the study: Intragraft T cell receptor repertoires of liver allografts were reportedly distinct from those in peripheral blood.

TCRdb re-derived calls from the reads in MiXCR, one entry per CDR3 protein. The sample has 2,500 or so distinct CDR3 sequences, about 14% seen once; the top ten hold around a quarter. This clonotype is medium-sized in the sample. Its antigen remains unknown. The V and J ends lost 1 base and 6 bases respectively, with 12 bases between them. CDR3 length equals 14 residues. Per germline, CDR1 KGHSH and CDR2 LQKENI. The clonotype comes from a human patient who had a liver transplant. The graft donor may have contributed some T cells. The V gene is TRBV18, the J gene TRBJ1-1; perhaps TRBD1 as D (5 bases). In DNA, the CDR3 is TGTGCCAGCTCACCACGGAGGGGAACGGCTGAAGCTTTCTTT. Protein product: CASSPRRGTAEAFF.